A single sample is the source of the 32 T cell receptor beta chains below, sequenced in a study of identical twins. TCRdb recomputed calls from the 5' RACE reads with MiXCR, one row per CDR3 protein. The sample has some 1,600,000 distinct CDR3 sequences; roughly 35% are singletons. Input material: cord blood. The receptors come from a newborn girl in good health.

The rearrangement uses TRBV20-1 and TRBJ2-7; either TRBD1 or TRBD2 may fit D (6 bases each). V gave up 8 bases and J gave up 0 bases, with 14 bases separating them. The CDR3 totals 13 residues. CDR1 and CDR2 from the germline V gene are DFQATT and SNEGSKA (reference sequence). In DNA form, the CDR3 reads TGCAGTCTAGCGACAGGAAACTCCTACGAGCAGTACTTC. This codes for CSLATGNSYEQYF.

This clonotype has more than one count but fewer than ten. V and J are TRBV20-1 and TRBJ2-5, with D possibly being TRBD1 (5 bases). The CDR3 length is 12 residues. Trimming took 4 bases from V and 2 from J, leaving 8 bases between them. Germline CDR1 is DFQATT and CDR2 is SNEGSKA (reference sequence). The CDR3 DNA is TGCAGTGCTAACCAGGGTCAAGAGACCCAGTACTTC. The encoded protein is CSANQGQETQYF.

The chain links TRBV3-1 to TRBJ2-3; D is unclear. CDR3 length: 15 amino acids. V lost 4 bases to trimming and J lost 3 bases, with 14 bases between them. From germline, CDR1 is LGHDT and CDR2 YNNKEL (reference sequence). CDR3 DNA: TGTGCCAGCAGCCCCATGACGTTGGTAACAGATACGCAGTATTTT. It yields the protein CASSPMTLVTDTQYF.

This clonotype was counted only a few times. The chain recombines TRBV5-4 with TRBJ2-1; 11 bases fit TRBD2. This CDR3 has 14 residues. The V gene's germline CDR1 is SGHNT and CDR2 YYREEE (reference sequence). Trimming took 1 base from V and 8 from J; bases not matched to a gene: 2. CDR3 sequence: CASSLTSGSDEQFF. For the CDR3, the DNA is TGTGCCAGCAGCTTGACTAGCGGGAGTGATGAGCAGTTCTTC. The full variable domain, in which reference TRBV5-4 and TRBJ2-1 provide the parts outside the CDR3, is ETGVTQSPTHLIKTRGQQVTLRCSSQSGHNTVSWYQQALGQGPQFIFQYYREEENGRGNFPPRFSGLQFPNYSSELNVNALELDDSALYLCASSLTSGSDEQFFGPGTRLTVL.

The CDR3 DNA is TGTGCCAGCAGCAGACAGGGGGTAACCCAGTACTTC. This codes for CASSRQGVTQYF. The V and J genes are TRBV7-9 and TRBJ2-5; 9 nucleotides align to TRBD1. With 5 bases clipped from V and 8 bases from J, the junction kept 3 bases outside the gene matches. The CDR3 is 12 amino acids. Germline V gives CDR1 SEHNR, CDR2 FQNEAQ (reference sequence).

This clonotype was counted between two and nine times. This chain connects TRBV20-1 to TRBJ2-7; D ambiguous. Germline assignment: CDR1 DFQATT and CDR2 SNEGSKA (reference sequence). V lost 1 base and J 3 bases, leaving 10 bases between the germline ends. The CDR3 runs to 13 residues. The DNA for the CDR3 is TGCAGTGCTAGAGGCTCCCACAACTACGAGCAGTACTTC. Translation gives CSARGSHNYEQYF.

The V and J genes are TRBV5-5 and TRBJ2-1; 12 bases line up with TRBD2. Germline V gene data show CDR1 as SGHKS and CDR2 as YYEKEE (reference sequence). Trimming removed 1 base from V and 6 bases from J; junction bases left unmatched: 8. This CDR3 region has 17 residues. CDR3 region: CASSLWARGLAGNEQFF. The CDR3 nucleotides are TGTGCCAGCAGCTTGTGGGCTAGGGGACTAGCGGGCAATGAGCAGTTCTTC.

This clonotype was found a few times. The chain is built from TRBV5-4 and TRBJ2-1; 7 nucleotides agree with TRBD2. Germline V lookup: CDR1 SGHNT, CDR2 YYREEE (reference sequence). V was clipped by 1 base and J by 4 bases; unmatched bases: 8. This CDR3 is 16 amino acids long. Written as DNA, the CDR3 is TGTGCCAGCAGCTTGTGGGAGGGGCACATTTACAATGAGCAGTTCTTC. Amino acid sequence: CASSLWEGHIYNEQFF. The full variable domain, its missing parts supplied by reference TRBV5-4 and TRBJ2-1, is ETGVTQSPTHLIKTRGQQVTLRCSSQSGHNTVSWYQQALGQGPQFIFQYYREEENGRGNFPPRFSGLQFPNYSSELNVNALELDDSALYLCASSLWEGHIYNEQFFGPGTRLTVL.

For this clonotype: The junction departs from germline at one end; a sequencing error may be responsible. This CDR3 reads CSAIIRGTHNGQFF. Written as DNA, the CDR3 is TGCAGTGCTATAATCAGGGGAACCCACAATGGGCAGTTCTTC. V is TRBV20-1 and J is TRBJ2-1; the D gene is possibly TRBD1 (6 bases). CDR1 and CDR2 from the germline V gene are DFQATT and SNEGSKA (reference sequence). The CDR3 runs 14 residues.

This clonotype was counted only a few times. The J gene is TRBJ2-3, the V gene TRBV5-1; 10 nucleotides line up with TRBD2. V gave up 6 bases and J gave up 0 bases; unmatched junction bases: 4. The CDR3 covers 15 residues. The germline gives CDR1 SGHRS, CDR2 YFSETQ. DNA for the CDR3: TGCGCCAGCAAGGCACTAGCGGGGAGCACAGATACGCAGTATTTT. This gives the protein CASKALAGSTDTQYF.

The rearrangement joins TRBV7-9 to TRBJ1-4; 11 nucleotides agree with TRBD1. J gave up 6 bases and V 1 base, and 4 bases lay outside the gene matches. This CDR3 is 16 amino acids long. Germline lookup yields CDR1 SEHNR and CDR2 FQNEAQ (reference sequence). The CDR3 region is CASSLGTGGPDEKLFF. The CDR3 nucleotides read TGTGCCAGCAGCTTAGGGACAGGGGGCCCGGATGAAAAACTGTTTTTT.

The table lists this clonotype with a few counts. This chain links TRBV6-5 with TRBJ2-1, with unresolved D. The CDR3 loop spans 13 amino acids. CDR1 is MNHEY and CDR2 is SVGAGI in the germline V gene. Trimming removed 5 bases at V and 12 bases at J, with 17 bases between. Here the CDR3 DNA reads TGTGCCAGCAGTCCGGGTGGACGGTCCCTGCAGTTCTTC. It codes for CASSPGGRSLQFF.

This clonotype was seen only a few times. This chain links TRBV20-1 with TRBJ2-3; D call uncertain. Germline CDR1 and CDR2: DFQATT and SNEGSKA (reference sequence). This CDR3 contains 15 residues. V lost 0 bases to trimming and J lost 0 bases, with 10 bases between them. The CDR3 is CSARDLGASTDTQYF. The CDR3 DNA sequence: TGCAGTGCTAGAGATTTAGGCGCTAGCACAGATACGCAGTATTTT.

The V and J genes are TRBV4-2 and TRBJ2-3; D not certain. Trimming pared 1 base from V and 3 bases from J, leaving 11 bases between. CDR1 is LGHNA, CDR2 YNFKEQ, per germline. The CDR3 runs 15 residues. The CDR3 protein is CASSQGSLDTDTQYF. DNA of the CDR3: TGTGCCAGCAGCCAAGGATCGCTAGATACAGATACGCAGTATTTT.

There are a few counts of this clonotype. The CDR3 bases are TGTGCCAGCAGCTTATCTTCTAAGCGGGGCCGTAGCACAGATACGCAGTATTTT. It yields the protein CASSLSSKRGRSTDTQYF. The chain recombines TRBV7-6 with TRBJ2-3, with 7 bases aligning to TRBD2. Trimming cost V 2 bases and J 0 bases; bases outside gene matches: 11. This CDR3 is 18 amino acids long. The germline CDR1 and CDR2 sequences are SGHVS and FNYEAQ.

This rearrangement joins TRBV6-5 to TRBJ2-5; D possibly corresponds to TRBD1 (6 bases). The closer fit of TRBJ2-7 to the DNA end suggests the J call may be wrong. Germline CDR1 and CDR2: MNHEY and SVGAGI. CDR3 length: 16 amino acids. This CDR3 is CASSYGQGSVSYEQYF. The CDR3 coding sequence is TGTGCCAGCAGTTACGGCCAGGGGTCGGTCAGCTACGAGCAGTACTTC.

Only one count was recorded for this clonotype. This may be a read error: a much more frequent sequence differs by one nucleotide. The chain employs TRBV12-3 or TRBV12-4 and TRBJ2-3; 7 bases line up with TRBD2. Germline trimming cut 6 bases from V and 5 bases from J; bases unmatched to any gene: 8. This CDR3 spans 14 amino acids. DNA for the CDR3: TGTGCCAGCAGAAGGGACGGGGAGGGAGATACGCAGTATTTT. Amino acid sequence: CASRRDGEGDTQYF.

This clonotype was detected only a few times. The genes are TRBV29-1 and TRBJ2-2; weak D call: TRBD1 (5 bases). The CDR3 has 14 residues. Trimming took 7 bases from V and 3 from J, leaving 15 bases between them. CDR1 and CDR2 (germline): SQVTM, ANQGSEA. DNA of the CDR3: TGCAGCGCTATACAGGTCCGGGACACCGGGGAGCTGTTTTTT. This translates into CSAIQVRDTGELFF.

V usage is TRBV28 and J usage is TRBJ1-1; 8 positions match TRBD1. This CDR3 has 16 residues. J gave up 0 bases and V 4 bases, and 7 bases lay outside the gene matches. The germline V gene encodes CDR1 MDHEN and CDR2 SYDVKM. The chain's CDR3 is CASSSPAGQVNTEAFF. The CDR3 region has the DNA TGTGCCAGCAGTTCCCCCGCGGGACAGGTGAACACTGAAGCTTTCTTT.

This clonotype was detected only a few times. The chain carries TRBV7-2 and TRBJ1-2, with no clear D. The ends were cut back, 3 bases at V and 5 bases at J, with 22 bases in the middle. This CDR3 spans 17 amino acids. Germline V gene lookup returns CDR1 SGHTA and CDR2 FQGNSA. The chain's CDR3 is CASSFGRTALIPYGYTF. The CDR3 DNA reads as TGTGCCAGCAGCTTCGGGCGGACTGCCCTTATCCCTTATGGCTACACCTTC.

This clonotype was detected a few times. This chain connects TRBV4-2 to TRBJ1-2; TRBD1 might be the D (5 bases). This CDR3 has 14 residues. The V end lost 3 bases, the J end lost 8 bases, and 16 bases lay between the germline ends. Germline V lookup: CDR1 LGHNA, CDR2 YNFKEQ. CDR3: CASSQTDTGRGYTF. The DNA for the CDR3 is TGTGCCAGCAGCCAGACCGATACAGGCAGGGGCTACACCTTC.

The CDR3 DNA reads as TGTGCCAGCAGTTACAGGGGGGGGGCGCCCACTGAAGCTTTCTTT. This translates into CASSYRGGAPTEAFF. V usage is TRBV6-6 and J usage is TRBJ1-1, with a tentative D call TRBD1 (6 bases). Looked up from germline, CDR1 is MNHNY and CDR2 is SVGAGI (reference sequence). The CDR3 extends over 15 amino acids. Trimming pared 2 bases from V and 4 bases from J, leaving 14 bases between.

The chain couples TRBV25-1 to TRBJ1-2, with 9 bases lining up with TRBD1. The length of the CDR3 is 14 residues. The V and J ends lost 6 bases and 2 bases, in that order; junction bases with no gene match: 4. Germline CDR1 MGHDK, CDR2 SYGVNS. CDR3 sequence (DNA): TGTGCCAGCAGGGGGACAGGGTCAAACTATGGCTACACCTTC. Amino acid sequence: CASRGTGSNYGYTF.

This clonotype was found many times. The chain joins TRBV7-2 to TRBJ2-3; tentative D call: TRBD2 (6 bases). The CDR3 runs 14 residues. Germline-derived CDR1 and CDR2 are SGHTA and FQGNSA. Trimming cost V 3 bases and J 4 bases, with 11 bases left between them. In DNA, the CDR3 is TGTGCCAGCAGCTTGGCGGGATCCGCAGATACGCAGTATTTT. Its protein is CASSLAGSADTQYF.

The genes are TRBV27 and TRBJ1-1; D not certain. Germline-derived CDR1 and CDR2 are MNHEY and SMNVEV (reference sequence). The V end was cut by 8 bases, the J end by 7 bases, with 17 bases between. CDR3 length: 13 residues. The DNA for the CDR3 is TGTGCCAGCGGACCTTGGGAGTCGGTTGAAGCTTTCTTT. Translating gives CASGPWESVEAFF.

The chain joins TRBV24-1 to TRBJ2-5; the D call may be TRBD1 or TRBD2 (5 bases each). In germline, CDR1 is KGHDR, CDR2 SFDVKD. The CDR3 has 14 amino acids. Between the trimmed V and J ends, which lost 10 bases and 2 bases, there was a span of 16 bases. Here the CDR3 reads CATGVGRSQETQYF. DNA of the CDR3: TGTGCCACGGGGGTAGGGCGGAGTCAAGAGACCCAGTACTTC.

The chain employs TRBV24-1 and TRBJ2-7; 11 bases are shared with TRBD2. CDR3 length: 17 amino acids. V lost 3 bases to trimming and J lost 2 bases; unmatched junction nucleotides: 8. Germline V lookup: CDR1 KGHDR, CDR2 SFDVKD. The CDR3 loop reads CATSDTGTSGSTYEQYF. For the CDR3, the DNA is TGTGCCACCAGTGATACCGGGACTAGCGGATCCACCTACGAGCAGTACTTC.

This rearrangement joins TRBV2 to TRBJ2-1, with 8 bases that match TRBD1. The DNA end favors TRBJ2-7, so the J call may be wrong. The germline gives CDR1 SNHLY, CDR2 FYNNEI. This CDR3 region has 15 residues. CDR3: CASSEGTGSYNEQYF. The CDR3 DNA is TGTGCCAGCAGTGAGGGGACAGGTTCCTACAATGAGCAGTACTTC.

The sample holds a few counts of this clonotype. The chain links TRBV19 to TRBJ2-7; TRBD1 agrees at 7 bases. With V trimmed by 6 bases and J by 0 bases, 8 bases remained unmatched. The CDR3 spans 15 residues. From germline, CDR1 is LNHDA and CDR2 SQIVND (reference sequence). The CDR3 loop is CASSKAGGASYEQYF. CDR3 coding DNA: TGTGCCAGTAGCAAGGCAGGGGGAGCCTCCTACGAGCAGTACTTC.

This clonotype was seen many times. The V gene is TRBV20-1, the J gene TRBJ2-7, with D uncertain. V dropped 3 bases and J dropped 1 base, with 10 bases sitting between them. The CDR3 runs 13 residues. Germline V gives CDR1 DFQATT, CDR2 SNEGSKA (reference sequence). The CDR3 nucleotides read TGCAGTGCTAGGCGGCACAGTTCCTACGAGCAGTACTTC. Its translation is CSARRHSSYEQYF.

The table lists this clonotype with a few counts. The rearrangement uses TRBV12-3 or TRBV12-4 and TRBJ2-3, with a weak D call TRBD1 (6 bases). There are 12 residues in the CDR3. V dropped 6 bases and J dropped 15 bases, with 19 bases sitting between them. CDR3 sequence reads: CASSRRTDTEYF. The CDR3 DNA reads TGTGCCAGCAGCCGGCGGACAGATACGGAATATTTT.

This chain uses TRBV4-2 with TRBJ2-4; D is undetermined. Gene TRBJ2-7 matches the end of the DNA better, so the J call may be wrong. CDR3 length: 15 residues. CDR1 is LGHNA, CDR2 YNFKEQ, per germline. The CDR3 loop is CASSQGARLIYEQYF. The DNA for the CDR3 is TGTGCCAGCAGCCAAGGAGCGAGGCTTATATACGAGCAGTACTTC.